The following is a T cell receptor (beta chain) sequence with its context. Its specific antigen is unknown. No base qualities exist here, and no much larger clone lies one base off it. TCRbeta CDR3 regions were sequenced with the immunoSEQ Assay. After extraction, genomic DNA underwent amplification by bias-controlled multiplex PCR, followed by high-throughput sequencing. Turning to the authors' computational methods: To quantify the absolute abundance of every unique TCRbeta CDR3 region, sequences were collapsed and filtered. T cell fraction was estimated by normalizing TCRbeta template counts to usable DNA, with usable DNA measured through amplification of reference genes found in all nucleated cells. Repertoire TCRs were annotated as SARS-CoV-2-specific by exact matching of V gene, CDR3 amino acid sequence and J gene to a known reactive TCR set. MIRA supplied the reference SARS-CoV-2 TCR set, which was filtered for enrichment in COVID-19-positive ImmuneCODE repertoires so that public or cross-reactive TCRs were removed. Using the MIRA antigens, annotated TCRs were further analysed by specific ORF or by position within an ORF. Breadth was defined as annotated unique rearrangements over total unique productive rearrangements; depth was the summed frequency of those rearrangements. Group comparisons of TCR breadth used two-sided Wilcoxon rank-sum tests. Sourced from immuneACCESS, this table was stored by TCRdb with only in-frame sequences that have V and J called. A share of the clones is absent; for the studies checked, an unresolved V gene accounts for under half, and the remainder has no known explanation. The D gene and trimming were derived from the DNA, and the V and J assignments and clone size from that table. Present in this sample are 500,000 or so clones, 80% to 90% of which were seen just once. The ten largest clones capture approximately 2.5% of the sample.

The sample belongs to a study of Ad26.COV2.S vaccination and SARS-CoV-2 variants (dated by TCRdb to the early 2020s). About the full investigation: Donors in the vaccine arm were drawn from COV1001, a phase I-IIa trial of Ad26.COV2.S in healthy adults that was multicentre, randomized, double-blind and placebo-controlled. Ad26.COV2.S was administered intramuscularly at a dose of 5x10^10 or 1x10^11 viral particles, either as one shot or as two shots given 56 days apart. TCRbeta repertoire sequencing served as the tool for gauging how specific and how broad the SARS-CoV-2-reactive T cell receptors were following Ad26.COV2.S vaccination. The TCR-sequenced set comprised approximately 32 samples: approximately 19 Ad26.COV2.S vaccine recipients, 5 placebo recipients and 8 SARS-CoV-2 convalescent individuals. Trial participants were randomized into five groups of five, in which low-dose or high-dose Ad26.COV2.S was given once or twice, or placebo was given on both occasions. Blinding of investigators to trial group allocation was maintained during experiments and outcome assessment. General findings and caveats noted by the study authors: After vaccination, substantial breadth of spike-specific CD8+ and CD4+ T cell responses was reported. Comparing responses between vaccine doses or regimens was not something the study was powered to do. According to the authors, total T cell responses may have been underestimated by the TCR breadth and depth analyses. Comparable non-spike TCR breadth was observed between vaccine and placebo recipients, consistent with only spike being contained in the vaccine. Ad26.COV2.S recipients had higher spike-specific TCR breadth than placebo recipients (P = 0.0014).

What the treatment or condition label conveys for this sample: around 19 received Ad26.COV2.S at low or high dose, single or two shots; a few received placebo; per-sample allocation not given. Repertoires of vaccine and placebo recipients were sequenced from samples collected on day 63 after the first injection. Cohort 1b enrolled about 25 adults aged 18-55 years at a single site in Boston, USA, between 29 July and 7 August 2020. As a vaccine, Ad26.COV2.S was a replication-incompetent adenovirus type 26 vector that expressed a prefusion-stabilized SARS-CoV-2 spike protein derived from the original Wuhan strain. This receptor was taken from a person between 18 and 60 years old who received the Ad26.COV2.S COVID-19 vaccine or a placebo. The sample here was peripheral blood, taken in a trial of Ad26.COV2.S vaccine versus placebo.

The DNA sequence is given as TGTGCCAGCAGCCGAGGGACAGGGACTGGAAACACCATATATTTT. This codes for CASSRGTGTGNTIYF. In this chain, TRBV4-2 is recombined with TRBJ1-3; 9 bases in between match TRBD1. Via the germline V gene, CDR1 is LGHNA and CDR2 YNFKEQ. From its cysteine to its phenylalanine, the CDR3 spans 15 amino acids. Only the CDR3 DNA is retained, 45 bases long and in frame from the first base. Germline trimming amounts to 4 bases on V and 2 bases on J, with 3 as the count of junction bases outside the gene matches.